This record covers a single TCR beta chain. The target antigen is unknown. This sample is drawn from a study of T cells in narcolepsy. Study observations and caveats: Reportedly, autoreactive clonotypes were serially detected in patients' blood but not controls'. In some patient and control memory CD4+ samples, autoreactive clones were absent.

Profiling relied on immunoSEQ multiplex PCR, and the TCRdb table lists in-frame clones only, not all of them. The data contain fewer than 40,000 clones, around 83% of them singletons. There are 16 residues in the CDR3. Germline CDR1 and CDR2: SNHLY and FYNNEI. With 7 bases clipped from V and 8 bases from J, the junction kept 17 bases outside the gene matches. Input material: memory (CD45RA-) CD4+ T cells from blood. The chain links TRBV2 to TRBJ1-5; TRBD1 aligns across 7 bases. The clonotype originates from a human donor in good health. CDR3 sequence reads: CASTPHVETGTKPQHF. The CDR3 nucleotides are TGTGCCAGCACCCCACATGTTGAGACAGGGACAAAGCCCCAGCATTTT.